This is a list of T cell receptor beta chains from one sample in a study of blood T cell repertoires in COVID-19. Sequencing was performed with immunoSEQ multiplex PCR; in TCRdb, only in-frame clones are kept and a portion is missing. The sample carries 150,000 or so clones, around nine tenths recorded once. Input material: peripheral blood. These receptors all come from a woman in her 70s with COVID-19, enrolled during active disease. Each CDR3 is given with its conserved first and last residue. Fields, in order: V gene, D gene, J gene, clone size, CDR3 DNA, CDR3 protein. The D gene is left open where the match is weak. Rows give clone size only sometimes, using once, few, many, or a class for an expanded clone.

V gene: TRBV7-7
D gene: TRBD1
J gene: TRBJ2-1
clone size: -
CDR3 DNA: TGTGCCAGCAGCTCCCCCGACAGGGGGGTTTGGGAGCAGTTCTTC
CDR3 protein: CASSSPDRGVWEQFF

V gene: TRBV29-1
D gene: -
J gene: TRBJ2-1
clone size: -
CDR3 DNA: TGCAGCGTTGAAGGCTACGGCGGAGGGCCCAATGAGCAGTTCTTC
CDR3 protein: CSVEGYGGGPNEQFF

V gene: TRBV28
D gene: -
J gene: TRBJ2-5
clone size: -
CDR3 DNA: TGTGCCAGCAGAGTGACAGGCCTAGAGACCCAGTACTTC
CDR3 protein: CASRVTGLETQYF

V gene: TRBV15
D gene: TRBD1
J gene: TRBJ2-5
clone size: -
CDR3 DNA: TGTGCCACCAGCAGAGACCAGACAGGGCCTTTGGATGCGGAGACCCAGTACTTC
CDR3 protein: CATSRDQTGPLDAETQYF

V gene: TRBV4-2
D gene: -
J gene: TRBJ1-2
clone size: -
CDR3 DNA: TGTGCCAGCAGCCATTCTCAGGGTGCAGCTAACTATGGCTACACCTTC
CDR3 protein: CASSHSQGAANYGYTF

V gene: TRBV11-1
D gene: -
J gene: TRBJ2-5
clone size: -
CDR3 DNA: TGTGCCAGCGCCGATAGCGCAACCGAGACCCAGTACTTC
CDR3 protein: CASADSATETQYF

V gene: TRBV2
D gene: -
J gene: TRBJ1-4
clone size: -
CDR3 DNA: TGTGCCAGCAGTCCCGAGGAGTCAGGGTGGGAAAAACTGTTTTTT
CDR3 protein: CASSPEESGWEKLFF

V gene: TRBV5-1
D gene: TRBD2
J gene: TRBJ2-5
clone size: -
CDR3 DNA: TGCGCCAGCAGCTCCACGGGACTAGCAATGGAGACCCAGTACTTC
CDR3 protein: CASSSTGLAMETQYF

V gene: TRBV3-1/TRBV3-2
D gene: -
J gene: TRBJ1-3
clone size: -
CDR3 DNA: TGTGCCAGCAGCCAAGACCTGGGGGCCGCAAACACCATATATTTT
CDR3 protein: CASSQDLGAANTIYF

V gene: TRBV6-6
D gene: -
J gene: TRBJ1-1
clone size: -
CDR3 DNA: TGTGCCAGCAGTTCACAGAACACTGAAGCTTTCTTT
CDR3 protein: CASSSQNTEAFF

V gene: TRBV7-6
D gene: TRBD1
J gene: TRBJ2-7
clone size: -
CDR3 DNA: TGTGCCAGCAGCCCAGGTGGGGACAGGGGGCCTCGAGAGCAGTACTTC
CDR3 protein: CASSPGGDRGPREQYF

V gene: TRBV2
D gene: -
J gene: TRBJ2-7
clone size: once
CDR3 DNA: TGTGCCAGCGGCCTAGAACGACGGCGCAACGAGCAGTACTTC
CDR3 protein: CASGLERRRNEQYF

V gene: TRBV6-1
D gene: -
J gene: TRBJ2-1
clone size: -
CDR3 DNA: TGTGCCAGCAGTGAAATGTTTGGGGGGGCGAGAATCAATGAGCAGTTCTTC
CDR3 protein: CASSEMFGGARINEQFF

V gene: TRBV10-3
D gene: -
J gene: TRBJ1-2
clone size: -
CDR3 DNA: TGTGCCATCAGTGACCCTTTCCGACAGTTCGGCGTCTATGGCTACACCTTC
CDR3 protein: CAISDPFRQFGVYGYTF

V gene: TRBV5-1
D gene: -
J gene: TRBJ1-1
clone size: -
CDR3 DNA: TGCGCCAGCAGCTTGGAATCAGGTCAGAACCAAATGAACACTGAAGCTTTCTTT
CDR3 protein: CASSLESGQNQMNTEAFF